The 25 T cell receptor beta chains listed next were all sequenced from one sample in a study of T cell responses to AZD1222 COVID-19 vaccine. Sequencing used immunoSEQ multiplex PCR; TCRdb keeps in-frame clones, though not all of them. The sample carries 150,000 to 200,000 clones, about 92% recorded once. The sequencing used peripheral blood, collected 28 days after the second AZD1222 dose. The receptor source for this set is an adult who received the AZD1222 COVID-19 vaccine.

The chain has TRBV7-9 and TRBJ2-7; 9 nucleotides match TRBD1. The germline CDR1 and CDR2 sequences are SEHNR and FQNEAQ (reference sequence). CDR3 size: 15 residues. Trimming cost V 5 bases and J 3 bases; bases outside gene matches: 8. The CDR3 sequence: CASSRNRGLDYEQYF. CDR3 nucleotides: TGTGCCAGCAGCAGGAACAGGGGGCTGGACTACGAGCAGTACTTC.

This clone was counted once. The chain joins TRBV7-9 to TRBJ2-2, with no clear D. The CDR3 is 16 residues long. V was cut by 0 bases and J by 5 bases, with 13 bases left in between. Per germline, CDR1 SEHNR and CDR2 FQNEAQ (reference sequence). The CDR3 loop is CASSLARPRWTGELFF. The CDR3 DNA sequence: TGTGCCAGCAGCTTAGCCCGACCCCGTTGGACCGGGGAGCTGTTTTTT.

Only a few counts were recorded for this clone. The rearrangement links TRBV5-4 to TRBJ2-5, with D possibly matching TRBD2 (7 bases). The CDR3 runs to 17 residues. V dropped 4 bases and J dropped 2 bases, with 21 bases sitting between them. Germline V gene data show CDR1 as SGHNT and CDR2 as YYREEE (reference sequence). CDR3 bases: TGTGCCAGCAGCAGAGGGGGGCGAGCGGGGATACAAGAGACCCAGTACTTC. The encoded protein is CASSRGGRAGIQETQYF.

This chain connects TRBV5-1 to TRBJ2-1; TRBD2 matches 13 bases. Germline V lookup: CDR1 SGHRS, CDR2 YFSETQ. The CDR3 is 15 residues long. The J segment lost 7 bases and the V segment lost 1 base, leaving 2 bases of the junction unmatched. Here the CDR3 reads CASSLWTSGSNEQFF. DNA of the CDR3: TGCGCCAGCAGCTTGTGGACTAGCGGGAGTAATGAGCAGTTCTTC.

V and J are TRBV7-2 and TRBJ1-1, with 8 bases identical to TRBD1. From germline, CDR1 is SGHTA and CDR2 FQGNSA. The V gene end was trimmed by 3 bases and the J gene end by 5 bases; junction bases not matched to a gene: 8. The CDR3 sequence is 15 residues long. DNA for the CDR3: TGTGCCAGCAGCTTGGGAGGACAGGGTCGTACTGAAGCTTTCTTT. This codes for CASSLGGQGRTEAFF.

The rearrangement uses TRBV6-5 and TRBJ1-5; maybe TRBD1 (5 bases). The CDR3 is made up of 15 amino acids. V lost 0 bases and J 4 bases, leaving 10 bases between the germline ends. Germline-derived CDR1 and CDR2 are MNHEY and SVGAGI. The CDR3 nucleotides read TGTGCCAGCAGTTACTCAGGGGTAGGAAATCAGCCCCAGCATTTT. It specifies CASSYSGVGNQPQHF.

CDR3 sequence: CASSFGQATFYGYTF. CDR3 DNA sequence: TGTGCCAGCAGCTTTGGACAGGCAACTTTCTATGGCTACACCTTC. V usage is TRBV7-9 and J usage is TRBJ1-2; 7 nucleotides line up with TRBD1. Germline trimming cut 3 bases from V and 4 bases from J; bases unmatched to any gene: 8. The CDR3 extends over 15 amino acids. Germline CDR1 is SEHNR and CDR2 is FQNEAQ (reference sequence).

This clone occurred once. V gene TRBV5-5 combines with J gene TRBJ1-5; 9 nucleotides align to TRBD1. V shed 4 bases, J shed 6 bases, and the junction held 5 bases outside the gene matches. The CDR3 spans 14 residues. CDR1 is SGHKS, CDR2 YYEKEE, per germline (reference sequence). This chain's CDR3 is CASSGTGGFQPQHF. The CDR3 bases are TGTGCCAGCAGCGGTACAGGGGGCTTTCAGCCCCAGCATTTT.

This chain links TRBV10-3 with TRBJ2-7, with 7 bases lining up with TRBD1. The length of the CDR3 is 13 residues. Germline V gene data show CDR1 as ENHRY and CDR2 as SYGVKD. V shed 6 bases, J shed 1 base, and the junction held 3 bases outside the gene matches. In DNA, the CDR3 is TGTGCCATCAGGGGACAGCCTTCCTACGAGCAGTACTTC. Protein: CAIRGQPSYEQYF.

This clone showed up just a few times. CDR3 sequence reads: CASSSGAVNEQFF. The CDR3 DNA follows: TGTGCCAGCAGCTCCGGGGCTGTGAATGAGCAGTTCTTC. V and J are TRBV7-2 and TRBJ2-1; the D gene could be TRBD1 or TRBD2 (5 bases each). V lost 4 bases to trimming and J lost 7 bases, with 11 bases between them. This CDR3 region has 13 residues. Germline lookup yields CDR1 SGHTA and CDR2 FQGNSA.

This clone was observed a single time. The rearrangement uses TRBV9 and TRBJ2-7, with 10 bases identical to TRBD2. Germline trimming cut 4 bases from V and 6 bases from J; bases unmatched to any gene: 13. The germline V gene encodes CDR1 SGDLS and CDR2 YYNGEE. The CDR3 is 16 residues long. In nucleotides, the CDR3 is TGTGCCAGCAGCATTGGACTAGCGGCGATGGGGGGCGAGCAGTACTTC. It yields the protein CASSIGLAAMGGEQYF. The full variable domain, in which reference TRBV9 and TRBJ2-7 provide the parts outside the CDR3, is DSGVTQTPKHLITATGQRVTLRCSPRSGDLSVYWYQQSLDQGLQFLIQYYNGEERAKGNILERFSAQQFPDLHSELNLSSLELGDSALYFCASSIGLAAMGGEQYFGPGTRLTVT.

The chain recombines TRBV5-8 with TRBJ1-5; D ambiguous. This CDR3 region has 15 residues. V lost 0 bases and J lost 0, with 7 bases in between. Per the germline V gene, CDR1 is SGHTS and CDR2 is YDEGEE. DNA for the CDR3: TGTGCCAGCAGCTTGGCGGAATATAGCAATCAGCCCCAGCATTTT. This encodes CASSLAEYSNQPQHF.

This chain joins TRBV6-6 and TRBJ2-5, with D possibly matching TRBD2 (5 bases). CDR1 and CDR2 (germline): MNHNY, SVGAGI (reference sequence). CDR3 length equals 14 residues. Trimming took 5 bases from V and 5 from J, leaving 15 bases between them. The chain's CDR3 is CASSPRRLGETQYF. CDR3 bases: TGTGCCAGCAGTCCCCGGAGGTTGGGGGAGACCCAGTACTTC.

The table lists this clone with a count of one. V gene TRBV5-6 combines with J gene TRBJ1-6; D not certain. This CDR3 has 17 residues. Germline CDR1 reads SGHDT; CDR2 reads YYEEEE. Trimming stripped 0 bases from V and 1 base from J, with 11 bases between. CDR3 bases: TGTGCCAGCAGCTTGGACCCGGAAAGATCCTATAATTCACCCCTCCACTTT. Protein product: CASSLDPERSYNSPLHF.

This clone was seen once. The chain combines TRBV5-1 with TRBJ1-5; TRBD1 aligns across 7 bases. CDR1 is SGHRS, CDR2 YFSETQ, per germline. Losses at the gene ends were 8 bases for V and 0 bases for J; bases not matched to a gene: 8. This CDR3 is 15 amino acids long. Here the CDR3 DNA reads TGCGCCAGAAACACAGGGGATTCTAGCAATCAGCCCCAGCATTTT. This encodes CARNTGDSSNQPQHF.

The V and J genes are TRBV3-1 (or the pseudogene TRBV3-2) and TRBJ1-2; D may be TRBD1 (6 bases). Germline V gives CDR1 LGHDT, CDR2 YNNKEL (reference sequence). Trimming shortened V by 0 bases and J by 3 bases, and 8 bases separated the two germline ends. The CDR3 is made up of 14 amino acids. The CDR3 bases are TGTGCCAGCAGCCAAGATAACAGGGACTATGGCTACACCTTC. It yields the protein CASSQDNRDYGYTF.

Here the CDR3 DNA reads TGTGCCAGCAGCTTAGGACAGGGGGCATGGGAGACCCAGTACTTC. Its protein is CASSLGQGAWETQYF. This rearrangement joins TRBV13 to TRBJ2-5, with 9 positions matching TRBD1. The length of the CDR3 is 15 residues. Germline CDR1 and CDR2: PRHDT and FYEKMQ (reference sequence). V shed 0 bases, J shed 5 bases, and the junction held 4 bases outside the gene matches.

For the CDR3, the DNA is TGTGCCAGTAGTATAGGACAGTCGTACCAAGAGACCCAGTACTTC. The encoded protein is CASSIGQSYQETQYF. The genes are TRBV19 and TRBJ2-5, with D perhaps matching TRBD1 (5 bases). In germline, CDR1 is LNHDA, CDR2 SQIVND (reference sequence). This CDR3 contains 15 residues. V lost 1 base to trimming and J lost 0 bases, with 9 bases between them.

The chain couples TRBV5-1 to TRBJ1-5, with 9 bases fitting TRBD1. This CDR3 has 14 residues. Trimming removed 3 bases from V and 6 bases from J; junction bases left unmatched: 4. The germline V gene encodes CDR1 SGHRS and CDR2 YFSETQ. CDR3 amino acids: CASSSGQGVQPQHF. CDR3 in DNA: TGCGCCAGCAGCTCGGGACAGGGCGTTCAGCCCCAGCATTTT.

The CDR3 nucleotides are TGTGCCAGCAGGGACAGCACAGATACGCAGTATTTT. Translation gives CASRDSTDTQYF. This chain links TRBV6-5 with TRBJ2-3, with D unresolved. Trimming removed 6 bases from V and 0 bases from J, with 4 bases in between. Germline CDR1 reads MNHEY; CDR2 reads SVGAGI. The CDR3 totals 12 residues.

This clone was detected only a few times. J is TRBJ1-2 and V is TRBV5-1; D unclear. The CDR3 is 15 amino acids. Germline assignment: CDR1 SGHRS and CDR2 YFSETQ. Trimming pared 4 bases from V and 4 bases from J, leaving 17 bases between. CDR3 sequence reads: CASSPAQESSYGYTF. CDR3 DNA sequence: TGCGCCAGCAGCCCGGCTCAGGAGTCCTCCTATGGCTACACCTTC.

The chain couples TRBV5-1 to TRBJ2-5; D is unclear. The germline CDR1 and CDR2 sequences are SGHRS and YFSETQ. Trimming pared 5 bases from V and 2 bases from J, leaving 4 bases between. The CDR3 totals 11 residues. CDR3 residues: CASSGQETQYF. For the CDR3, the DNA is TGCGCCAGCAGTGGACAAGAGACCCAGTACTTC.

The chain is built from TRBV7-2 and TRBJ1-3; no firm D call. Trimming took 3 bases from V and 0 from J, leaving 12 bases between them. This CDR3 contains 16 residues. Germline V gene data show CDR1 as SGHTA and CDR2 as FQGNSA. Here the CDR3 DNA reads TGTGCCAGCAGCTTTACCAGCCCCAACTCTGGAAACACCATATATTTT. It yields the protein CASSFTSPNSGNTIYF. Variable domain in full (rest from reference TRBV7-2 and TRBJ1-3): GAGVSQSPSNKVTEKGKDVELRCDPISGHTALYWYRQSLGQGLEFLIYFQGNSAPDKSGLPSDRFSAERTGGSVSTLTIQRTQQEDSAVYLCASSFTSPNSGNTIYFGEGSWLTVV.

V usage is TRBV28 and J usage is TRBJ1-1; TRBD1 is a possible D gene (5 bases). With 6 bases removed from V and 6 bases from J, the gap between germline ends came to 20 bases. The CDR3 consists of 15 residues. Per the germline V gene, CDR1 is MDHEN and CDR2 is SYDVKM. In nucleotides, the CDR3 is TGTGCCAGCAGGAAGGGGCAGTCGGGATGGGCTGAAGCTTTCTTT. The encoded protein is CASRKGQSGWAEAFF.

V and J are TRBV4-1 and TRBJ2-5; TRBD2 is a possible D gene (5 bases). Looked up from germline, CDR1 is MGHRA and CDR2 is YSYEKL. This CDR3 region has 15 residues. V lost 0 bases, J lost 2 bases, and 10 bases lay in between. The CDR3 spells CASSQDPPGQETQYF. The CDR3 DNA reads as TGCGCCAGCAGCCAAGATCCCCCGGGGCAAGAGACCCAGTACTTC.